The 31 T cell receptor beta chains below were found in one sample sequenced in a study of T-cell memory formation after mild COVID-19. TCRdb reprocessed the 5' RACE reads with MiXCR, giving one entry per CDR3 protein. The profile shows roughly 600,000 distinct CDR3 sequences, roughly 18% of them singletons. What was sequenced was PBMCs or a T cell subset sorted from them (not recorded which). These receptor sequences come from an adult woman who had mild COVID-19 (a few samples of this study predate the infection). Cell type and time point are not known.

This clonotype has just one count. This chain connects TRBV7-2 to TRBJ1-6, with D uncertain. Germline loops: CDR1 SGHTA, CDR2 FQGNSA. The V end lost 3 bases, the J end lost 9 bases, and 15 bases lay between the germline ends. The CDR3 sequence is 15 residues long. The CDR3 sequence is CASSFGELRFSPLHF. CDR3 nucleotides: TGTGCCAGCAGCTTTGGGGAACTTAGATTTTCACCCCTCCACTTT.

CDR3 nucleotides: TGTGCCAGCAGTCATTGGACATCGGACGAGCAGTACTTC. This codes for CASSHWTSDEQYF. The V gene is TRBV5-4, the J gene TRBJ2-7, with D maybe TRBD1 (5 bases). V was cut by 5 bases and J by 5 bases, with 14 bases left in between. The CDR3 is made up of 13 amino acids. Germline V CDR1 and CDR2: SGHNT, YYREEE (reference sequence).

This clonotype was counted between two and nine times. This chain joins TRBV12-3 or TRBV12-4 and TRBJ2-3; the match to TRBD2 covers 9 bases. Trimming took 3 bases from V and 2 from J; bases not matched to a gene: 15. The CDR3 is 19 residues long. DNA for the CDR3: TGTGCCAGCAGTTTTTGGACTAGCGATCACCGAGCCTCCACAGATACGCAGTATTTT. As protein: CASSFWTSDHRASTDTQYF.

This clonotype was observed a few times. This chain joins TRBV13 and TRBJ2-7, with 12 bases lining up with TRBD2. Germline V gene lookup returns CDR1 PRHDT and CDR2 FYEKMQ (reference sequence). This CDR3 contains 17 residues. The J segment lost 4 bases and the V segment lost 2 bases, leaving 9 bases of the junction unmatched. In nucleotides, the CDR3 is TGTGCCAGCAGCTTATCGGTGTCTAGCGGGAGGGAATACGAGCAGTACTTC. Protein product: CASSLSVSSGREYEQYF.

This clonotype was detected a few times. The chain couples TRBV15 to TRBJ2-3; D gene ambiguous. This CDR3 spans 16 amino acids. Germline values: CDR1 LNHNV, CDR2 YYDKDF (reference sequence). The V end lost 0 bases, the J end lost 0 bases, and 10 bases lay between the germline ends. In DNA form, the CDR3 reads TGTGCCACCAGCAGAGATCTCGGGTTTAGCACAGATACGCAGTATTTT. Protein product: CATSRDLGFSTDTQYF.

This clonotype has only a few counts. The V gene is TRBV6-2 or TRBV6-3, the J gene TRBJ2-2; tentatively, D is TRBD1 (7 bases). The CDR3 consists of 16 residues. Germline lookup yields CDR1 MNHEY and CDR2 SVGEGT. Deletions cut 6 bases from V and 7 bases from J, with 21 bases between. The CDR3 spells CASSLNPGRGVGELFF. DNA for the CDR3: TGTGCCAGCAGCCTAAATCCCGGCAGGGGGGTCGGGGAGCTGTTTTTT.

J is TRBJ2-4 and V is TRBV9; D gene ambiguous. The ends were cut back, 1 base at V and 3 bases at J, with 8 bases in the middle. Per germline, CDR1 SGDLS and CDR2 YYNGEE. The CDR3 totals 14 residues. The CDR3 sequence is CASSVRHDKNIQYF. Written as DNA, the CDR3 is TGTGCCAGCAGCGTAAGACATGACAAAAACATTCAGTACTTC.

The V and J genes are TRBV15 and TRBJ1-5; 9 bases match TRBD1. Germline V lookup: CDR1 LNHNV, CDR2 YYDKDF (reference sequence). This CDR3 region has 14 residues. Trimming cost V 7 bases and J 5 bases; bases outside gene matches: 6. CDR3 residues: CATTQGQGYQPQHF. The CDR3 DNA sequence: TGTGCCACCACCCAGGGACAGGGCTATCAGCCCCAGCATTTT.

This sequence joins TRBV7-3 and TRBJ2-2; TRBD1 aligns across 10 bases. Germline-derived CDR1 and CDR2 are SGHTA and FQGTGA. The V and J ends lost 11 bases and 4 bases, in that order; junction bases with no gene match: 13. There are 16 residues in the CDR3. The CDR3 is CASRTGQGVGTGELFF. The CDR3 DNA is TGTGCCTCCCGAACCGGACAGGGGGTGGGCACCGGGGAGCTGTTTTTT.

The genes are TRBV11-2 and TRBJ1-5, with D possibly being TRBD1 (6 bases). Trimming cost V 5 bases and J 2 bases, with 13 bases left between them. Germline V gene data show CDR1 as SGHAT and CDR2 as FQNNGV. The CDR3 runs 15 residues. In nucleotides, the CDR3 is TGTGCCAGCAGCCCCACAGGGTCGGGCAATCAGCCCCAGCATTTT. Encoded protein: CASSPTGSGNQPQHF.

V and J are TRBV7-9 and TRBJ2-2; no clear D. Germline V gene data show CDR1 as SEHNR and CDR2 as FQNEAQ (reference sequence). The CDR3 has 15 amino acids. V was trimmed by 7 bases and J by 7 bases, leaving 19 bases between them. The CDR3 DNA sequence: TGTGCCAGCACCTATGCACCCCCAGCGAACGGGGAGCTGTTTTTT. As protein: CASTYAPPANGELFF.

V and J are TRBV12-3 or TRBV12-4 and TRBJ1-2; no clear D gene. The CDR3 extends over 14 amino acids. Trimming left V 2 bases short and J 2 bases short, with 9 bases between. The CDR3 here is CASSLHRLNYGYTF. In nucleotides, the CDR3 is TGTGCCAGCAGTTTACACAGACTAAACTATGGCTACACCTTC.

This clonotype occurred a few times. The chain joins TRBV14 to TRBJ2-1, with 9 bases that match TRBD2. The CDR3 is made up of 16 amino acids. Germline CDR1 SGHDN, CDR2 FVKESK. Trimming took 4 bases from V and 2 from J; bases not matched to a gene: 6. The CDR3 DNA follows: TGTGCCAGCAGCCCCTTAAGCGGGGGGACCTACAATGAGCAGTTCTTC. As protein: CASSPLSGGTYNEQFF.

The gene calls are TRBV5-1 and TRBJ1-2; unclear D gene. The germline V gene has CDR1 SGHRS and CDR2 YFSETQ. This CDR3 has 14 residues. V was cut by 0 bases and J by 3 bases, with 9 bases left in between. The CDR3 loop reads CASSLGPAYYGYTF. The CDR3 DNA reads as TGCGCCAGCAGCTTGGGTCCAGCTTACTATGGCTACACCTTC.

The V gene is TRBV7-8, the J gene TRBJ2-3; TRBD2 matches at 16 bases. This CDR3 region has 16 residues. Per the germline V gene, CDR1 is SGHVS and CDR2 is FQNEAQ. V was clipped by 6 bases and J by 4 bases; unmatched bases: 4. The CDR3 region has the DNA TGTGCCAGCAGGGGACTAGCGGGGGGGCATGCAGATACGCAGTATTTT. Translation: CASRGLAGGHADTQYF.

Only a few counts were recorded for this clonotype. The genes are TRBV5-6 and TRBJ2-1; 9 bases are shared with TRBD2. Germline lookup yields CDR1 SGHDT and CDR2 YYEEEE. Trimming took 1 base from V and 0 from J; bases not matched to a gene: 8. The CDR3 length is 18 residues. The CDR3 is CASSLPLAGKSSYNEQFF. The CDR3 DNA is TGTGCCAGCAGCTTGCCCCTAGCGGGGAAGAGCTCCTACAATGAGCAGTTCTTC.

The chain joins TRBV2 to TRBJ2-7; 9 nucleotides match TRBD1. CDR1 and CDR2 (germline): SNHLY, FYNNEI. CDR3 length: 15 residues. Trimming cost V 3 bases and J 1 base; bases outside gene matches: 4. CDR3 sequence (DNA): TGTGCCAGCAGTGACTGGACAGGGGATTCCTACGAGCAGTACTTC. It translates to CASSDWTGDSYEQYF. Variable domain in full (rest from reference TRBV2 and TRBJ2-7): EPEVTQTPSHQVTQMGQEVILRCVPISNHLYFYWYRQILGQKVEFLVSFYNNEISEKSEIFDDQFSVERPDGSNFTLKIRSTKLEDSAMYFCASSDWTGDSYEQYFGPGTRLTVT.

The CDR3 spells CASSLGQGSPNTEAFF. The CDR3 DNA reads TGTGCCAGCAGCCTGGGACAGGGGAGTCCGAACACTGAAGCTTTCTTT. The rearrangement joins TRBV7-2 to TRBJ1-1; TRBD1 matches 10 bases. The V gene's germline CDR1 is SGHTA and CDR2 FQGNSA. This CDR3 is 16 amino acids long. The junction had 7 bases not matched to a gene; V was cut back by 5 bases and J by 1 base.

The chain links TRBV12-3 or TRBV12-4 to TRBJ1-1; D possibly corresponds to TRBD1 (6 bases). V shed 5 bases and J shed 1 base, with 14 bases lying between them. CDR3 size: 15 residues. The CDR3 is CASSPPGHKNTEAFF. DNA for the CDR3: TGTGCCAGCAGTCCCCCGGGACACAAGAACACTGAAGCTTTCTTT.

This clonotype was picked up a small number of times. The gene calls are TRBV27 and TRBJ1-6; 9 nucleotides align to TRBD1. V dropped 6 bases and J dropped 15; count of bases not matched to a gene: 24. CDR1 MNHEY and CDR2 SMNVEV come from the germline V gene (reference sequence). CDR3 length equals 18 residues. The CDR3 DNA follows: TGTGCCAGCAGGACCGGGACAGGGATCAATTCACCAAGATCAATCCTCCACTTT. This translates into CASRTGTGINSPRSILHF.

The chain is built from TRBV24-1 and TRBJ2-7, with 10 positions matching TRBD1. The CDR3 covers 15 residues. V shed 4 bases and J 3 bases; nucleotides not matched to a gene: 5. CDR1 is KGHDR, CDR2 SFDVKD, per germline. The CDR3 nucleotides are TGTGCCACCAGTGACCCGACAGGGGGCGGCTACGAGCAGTACTTC. Translation gives CATSDPTGGGYEQYF.

The genes are TRBV28 and TRBJ2-1, with D perhaps TRBD2 (6 bases). Germline assignment: CDR1 MDHEN and CDR2 SYDVKM. The V gene lost 6 bases and the J gene lost 3 bases, with 15 bases spanning the gap. The CDR3 consists of 15 residues. The CDR3 coding sequence is TGTGCCAGCAGCAGACCGGGACTTTACTACAATGAGCAGTTCTTC. Translating gives CASSRPGLYYNEQFF. The complete variable domain, with remaining parts taken from reference TRBV28 and TRBJ2-1, reads DVKVTQSSRYLVKRTGEKVFLECVQDMDHENMFWYRQDPGLGLRLIYFSYDVKMKEKGDIPEGYSVSREKKERFSLILESASTNQTSMYLCASSRPGLYYNEQFFGPGTRLTVL.

This clonotype occurred a few times. CDR3 residues: CASSHTLDRVYGYTF. The CDR3 DNA reads as TGTGCCAGCAGCCATACGTTGGACAGGGTCTATGGCTACACCTTC. The rearrangement joins TRBV4-2 to TRBJ1-2; TRBD1 matches at 8 bases. The CDR3 runs 15 residues. The J segment lost 4 bases and the V segment lost 3 bases, leaving 7 bases of the junction unmatched. Looked up from germline, CDR1 is LGHNA and CDR2 is YNFKEQ.

This clonotype was observed a few times. The chain combines TRBV29-1 with TRBJ2-1; D might be TRBD1 (6 bases). CDR3 length: 13 amino acids. With 6 bases removed from V and 5 bases from J, the gap between germline ends came to 14 bases. The V gene's germline CDR1 is SQVTM and CDR2 ANQGSEA. DNA of the CDR3: TGCAGCGTCACAGGGACCGTTAACAATGAGCAGTTCTTC. Its protein product is CSVTGTVNNEQFF.

This clonotype was picked up a small number of times. V gene TRBV7-9 combines with J gene TRBJ2-7; 9 bases are shared with TRBD1. V trimming: 4 bases; J trimming: 2 bases; junction bases outside the gene matches: 9. Germline V CDR1 and CDR2: SEHNR, FQNEAQ (reference sequence). The CDR3 sequence is 16 residues long. The CDR3 sequence is CASSSNSGTGTYEQYF. The CDR3 region has the DNA TGTGCCAGCAGCTCCAATTCCGGGACAGGGACCTACGAGCAGTACTTC.

This clonotype was counted a few times. The chain employs TRBV9 and TRBJ2-3; D ambiguous. The CDR3 is 15 residues long. Looked up from germline, CDR1 is SGDLS and CDR2 is YYNGEE. V was cut by 0 bases and J by 6 bases, with 14 bases left in between. The CDR3 DNA follows: TGTGCCAGCAGCGTAGAAGGAGCGCCCAGGGATACGCAGTATTTT. It translates to CASSVEGAPRDTQYF.

The chain joins TRBV7-2 to TRBJ2-3, with 9 bases identical to TRBD1. The germline V gene encodes CDR1 SGHTA and CDR2 FQGNSA. The CDR3 contains 17 residues. Germline trimming cut 0 bases from V and 2 bases from J; bases unmatched to any gene: 6. The CDR3 region is CASSLAWDREPTDTQYF. The CDR3 DNA sequence: TGTGCCAGCAGCTTAGCGTGGGACAGGGAACCCACAGATACGCAGTATTTT. The full variable domain, completed using reference TRBV7-2 and TRBJ2-3, is GAGVSQSPSNKVTEKGKDVELRCDPISGHTALYWYRQSLGQGLEFLIYFQGNSAPDKSGLPSDRFSAERTGGSVSTLTIQRTQQEDSAVYLCASSLAWDREPTDTQYFGPGTRLTVL.

Details on this clonotype: This could be a read error, since a much larger clone is one nucleotide away. The rearrangement links TRBV5-1 to TRBJ1-6, with 8 positions matching TRBD1. V shed 4 bases and J 6 bases; nucleotides not matched to a gene: 9. The CDR3 is 16 residues long. Germline values: CDR1 SGHRS, CDR2 YFSETQ. The CDR3 sequence: CASSRDRPRSNSPLHF. The CDR3 DNA reads as TGCGCCAGCAGCCGGGACAGGCCAAGAAGTAATTCACCCCTCCACTTT.

This clonotype was counted between two and nine times. This chain joins TRBV12-3 or TRBV12-4 and TRBJ2-5; 9 bases map to TRBD1. This CDR3 is built from 15 residues. The junction had 12 bases not matched to a gene; V was cut back by 8 bases and J by 5 bases. The CDR3 reads CASASTGGLGETQYF. The CDR3 nucleotides are TGTGCCAGCGCTTCCACAGGGGGCCTTGGGGAGACCCAGTACTTC.

The V call is TRBV19, the J call TRBJ2-1, with 12 positions matching TRBD2. V lost 3 bases, J lost 6 bases, and 9 bases stayed unmatched. This CDR3 spans 17 amino acids. Germline loops: CDR1 LNHDA, CDR2 SQIVND (reference sequence). This CDR3 is CASSIPTSGRLRNEQFF. The CDR3 DNA reads TGTGCCAGTAGTATCCCGACTAGCGGGAGACTGCGCAATGAGCAGTTCTTC. The complete variable domain, with remaining parts taken from reference TRBV19 and TRBJ2-1, reads DGGITQSPKYLFRKEGQNVTLSCEQNLNHDAMYWYRQDPGQGLRLIYYSQIVNDFQKGDIAEGYSVSREKKESFPLTVTSAQKNPTAFYLCASSIPTSGRLRNEQFFGPGTRLTVL.

The genes are TRBV20-1 and TRBJ1-2, with 10 bases fitting TRBD1. The CDR3 is made up of 15 amino acids. The ends lost 0 bases at V and 7 bases at J; junction bases unmatched: 8. CDR1 and CDR2 (germline): DFQATT, SNEGSKA (reference sequence). CDR3 sequence: CSARDSRQGALGYTF. The CDR3 DNA sequence: TGCAGTGCTAGAGATTCGAGACAGGGGGCGCTTGGCTACACCTTC.